The 32 T cell receptor beta chains below come from one sample, sequenced in a study of blood T cell repertoires in COVID-19. Sequencing was performed with immunoSEQ multiplex PCR; in TCRdb, only in-frame clones are kept and a portion is missing. The data hold approximately 74,000 clones, with 60% to 80% observed a single time. Sequenced input: peripheral blood. The receptor source for this set is a human donor in a cohort sampled during active COVID-19.

The table lists this clone with a few counts. The rearrangement uses TRBV5-8 and TRBJ1-2; TRBD1 is a possible D gene (6 bases). The CDR3 runs 15 residues. Germline V lookup: CDR1 SGHTS, CDR2 YDEGEE. Between the trimmed V and J ends, which lost 4 bases and 0 bases, there was a span of 13 bases. The CDR3 DNA reads TGTGCCAGCAGCCCCCTGTGGACAGCTAACTATGGCTACACCTTC. Encoded protein: CASSPLWTANYGYTF.

The genes are TRBV7-9 and TRBJ2-3; no clear D. The ends were cut back, 2 bases at V and 6 bases at J, with 6 bases in the middle. Germline V lookup: CDR1 SEHNR, CDR2 FQNEAQ (reference sequence). CDR3 length: 12 amino acids. CDR3 protein: CASSLLADTQYF. The CDR3 DNA follows: TGTGCCAGCAGCTTATTGGCCGATACGCAGTATTTT.

The CDR3 sequence: CASHPQQGAGTDTQYF. CDR3 DNA: TGTGCCAGCCACCCCCAACAGGGGGCAGGGACAGATACGCAGTATTTT. This rearrangement joins TRBV28 to TRBJ2-3, with 9 bases aligning to TRBD1. J gave up 3 bases and V 8 bases, and 12 bases lay outside the gene matches. Germline values: CDR1 MDHEN, CDR2 SYDVKM. There are 16 residues in the CDR3.

This sequence joins TRBV11-1 and TRBJ2-5, with D unclear. V was cut by 1 base and J by 1 base, with 10 bases left in between. Germline CDR1 SGHAT, CDR2 FQDESV (reference sequence). The CDR3 spans 15 residues. The CDR3 DNA is TGTGCCAGCAGCTTAGGTGAACAGATCCAAGAGACCCAGTACTTC. It specifies CASSLGEQIQETQYF.

The chain recombines TRBV14 with TRBJ1-3; D gene uncertain. The V gene's germline CDR1 is SGHDN and CDR2 FVKESK. The CDR3 contains 12 residues. V was clipped by 2 bases and J by 9 bases, with 8 bases between them. CDR3 sequence reads: CASSQPRSTIYF. CDR3 DNA: TGTGCCAGCAGCCAACCAAGGAGCACCATATATTTT. Full variable domain (rest looked up from reference TRBV14 and TRBJ1-3): EAGVTQFPSHSVIEKGQTVTLRCDPISGHDNLYWYRRVMGKEIKFLLHFVKESKQDESGMPNNRFLAERTGGTYSTLKVQPAELEDSGVYFCASSQPRSTIYFGEGSWLTVV.

The gene calls are TRBV6-5 and TRBJ1-1; D is possibly TRBD1 (6 bases). This CDR3 contains 16 residues. Germline CDR1 MNHEY, CDR2 SVGAGI. The V end lost 1 base, the J end lost 4 bases, and 16 bases lay between the germline ends. The CDR3 region has the DNA TGTGCCAGCAGTTACTATTTACAGGGAGTCCCCACTGAAGCTTTCTTT. Translating it yields CASSYYLQGVPTEAFF.

V and J are TRBV5-1 and TRBJ2-7, with 10 nucleotides matching TRBD1. The CDR3 is 13 amino acids. After removal of 3 bases from V and 12 bases from J, the junction contained 9 bases not matched to a gene. Per the germline V gene, CDR1 is SGHRS and CDR2 is YFSETQ. The CDR3 reads CASSWGGTGASYF. CDR3 bases: TGCGCCAGCAGCTGGGGAGGGACAGGGGCCTCGTACTTC.

V and J are TRBV25-1 and TRBJ2-5; 8 bases line up with TRBD2. The germline CDR1 and CDR2 sequences are MGHDK and SYGVNS. With 6 bases clipped from V and 5 bases from J, the junction kept 8 bases outside the gene matches. The CDR3 runs to 14 residues. The CDR3 spells CASRDGSGMETQYF. In DNA, the CDR3 is TGTGCCAGCAGGGATGGTAGCGGGATGGAGACCCAGTACTTC.

The chain carries TRBV7-2 and TRBJ2-7; D is unclear. V lost 6 bases, J lost 4 bases, and 10 bases lay in between. Per the germline V gene, CDR1 is SGHTA and CDR2 is FQGNSA. This CDR3 has 12 amino acids. The CDR3 DNA follows: TGTGCCAGCAGGCTCGACTCTTACGAGCAGTACTTC. Amino acid sequence: CASRLDSYEQYF.

CDR3 nucleotides: TGTGCCAGCAGTGAAGGGAGCGGCAGGGGATACTTC. Protein: CASSEGSGRGYF. The chain employs TRBV2 and TRBJ2-7, with D perhaps TRBD1 (6 bases). This CDR3 spans 12 amino acids. V was trimmed by 1 base and J by 13 bases, leaving 14 bases between them. CDR1 SNHLY and CDR2 FYNNEI come from the germline V gene.

This clone showed up just a few times. The J gene is TRBJ2-7, the V gene TRBV5-8, with D perhaps TRBD1 (6 bases). This CDR3 comprises 13 residues. Trimming pared 1 base from V and 3 bases from J, leaving 8 bases between. Germline loops: CDR1 SGHTS, CDR2 YDEGEE. CDR3 protein: CASSLKQGYEQYF. As DNA, the CDR3 is TGTGCCAGCAGCTTGAAACAGGGCTACGAGCAGTACTTC.

This clone came up a few times. The chain combines TRBV11-2 with TRBJ2-7, with TRBD1 matching 9 bases. This CDR3 region has 15 residues. Germline CDR1 is SGHAT and CDR2 is FQNNGV. V lost 4 bases, J lost 3 bases, and 7 bases stayed unmatched. CDR3 in amino acids: CASSSRTGAGYEQYF. The CDR3 nucleotides read TGTGCCAGCAGCTCCCGGACAGGGGCAGGCTACGAGCAGTACTTC.

The gene calls are TRBV3-1 (or the pseudogene TRBV3-2) and TRBJ2-2; no definite D call. This CDR3 is 13 amino acids long. Germline CDR1 is LGHDT and CDR2 is YNNKEL (reference sequence). V was cut by 4 bases and J by 3 bases, with 6 bases left in between. The CDR3 region is CASSPSDTGELFF. CDR3 coding DNA: TGTGCCAGCAGCCCCTCGGACACCGGGGAGCTGTTTTTT.

This chain joins TRBV14 and TRBJ2-7, with D maybe TRBD1 (6 bases). There are 14 residues in the CDR3. Germline V gene lookup returns CDR1 SGHDN and CDR2 FVKESK. Trimming stripped 5 bases from V and 0 bases from J, with 11 bases between. This CDR3 is CASSFRTDSYEQYF. The DNA of the CDR3 is TGTGCCAGCAGCTTCCGGACAGACTCCTACGAGCAGTACTTC.

The V call is TRBV2, the J call TRBJ1-6, with D uncertain. The germline V and J ends were trimmed by 5 bases and 8 bases, with 16 bases remaining between them. The CDR3 contains 15 residues. Per germline, CDR1 SNHLY and CDR2 FYNNEI. The CDR3 coding sequence is TGTGCCAGCAGTCGCACTCTTGTCGCGGATTCACCCCTCCACTTT. Translation gives CASSRTLVADSPLHF.

The chain recombines TRBV10-3 with TRBJ1-4, with 7 bases lining up with TRBD1. The germline V gene has CDR1 ENHRY and CDR2 SYGVKD. The V segment lost 6 bases and the J segment 4 bases; nucleotides outside the gene matches: 5. The CDR3 consists of 14 residues. This CDR3 is CAIRPGQLNEKLFF. The CDR3 coding sequence is TGTGCCATCAGGCCGGGACAGCTTAATGAAAAACTGTTTTTT.

The J gene is TRBJ2-2, the V gene TRBV19, with a possible D match to TRBD1 (6 bases). Germline assignment: CDR1 LNHDA and CDR2 SQIVND (reference sequence). The CDR3 totals 13 residues. V lost 4 bases and J 6 bases, leaving 9 bases between the germline ends. CDR3 DNA sequence: TGTGCCAGTAGTACCCCAGGGGCCGGGGAGCTGTTTTTT. Translation gives CASSTPGAGELFF. Supplemented by reference TRBV19 and TRBJ2-2, the full variable domain reads DGGITQSPKYLFRKEGQNVTLSCEQNLNHDAMYWYRQDPGQGLRLIYYSQIVNDFQKGDIAEGYSVSREKKESFPLTVTSAQKNPTAFYLCASSTPGAGELFFGEGSRLTVL.

The table lists this clone with a count of one. The chain has TRBV28 and TRBJ2-7, with 13 positions matching TRBD2. CDR1 is MDHEN and CDR2 is SYDVKM in the germline V gene. V trimming: 3 bases; J trimming: 3 bases; junction bases outside the gene matches: 2. CDR3 length equals 15 residues. CDR3 nucleotides: TGTGCCAGCAGTTTGTGGACTAGCGGGAGCTACGAGCAGTACTTC. Its translation is CASSLWTSGSYEQYF. Together with reference TRBV28 and TRBJ2-7, the CDR3 gives the full variable domain: DVKVTQSSRYLVKRTGEKVFLECVQDMDHENMFWYRQDPGLGLRLIYFSYDVKMKEKGDIPEGYSVSREKKERFSLILESASTNQTSMYLCASSLWTSGSYEQYFGPGTRLTVT.

This clone was observed a single time. The chain carries TRBV5-8 and TRBJ1-1; D is uncertain. The germline V and J ends were trimmed by 3 bases and 0 bases, with 12 bases remaining between them. This CDR3 has 15 residues. From germline, CDR1 is SGHTS and CDR2 YDEGEE. CDR3 sequence: CASSSGGIMNTEAFF. CDR3 nucleotide sequence: TGTGCCAGCAGCTCTGGCGGGATCATGAACACTGAAGCTTTCTTT.

The CDR3 here is CASSLTGSTYEQYF. The CDR3 nucleotides read TGTGCCAGTAGTCTTACAGGGAGTACCTACGAGCAGTACTTC. The chain employs TRBV19 and TRBJ2-7, with a possible D match to TRBD1 (6 bases). From germline, CDR1 is LNHDA and CDR2 SQIVND (reference sequence). Trimming removed 5 bases from V and 2 bases from J, with 13 bases in between. The CDR3 covers 14 residues. The complete variable domain, with remaining parts taken from reference TRBV19 and TRBJ2-7, reads DGGITQSPKYLFRKEGQNVTLSCEQNLNHDAMYWYRQDPGQGLRLIYYSQIVNDFQKGDIAEGYSVSREKKESFPLTVTSAQKNPTAFYLCASSLTGSTYEQYFGPGTRLTVT.

The chain is built from TRBV15 and TRBJ2-7, with TRBD2 matching over 9 bases. The V and J ends lost 0 bases and 6 bases, in that order; junction bases with no gene match: 3. Germline V gene lookup returns CDR1 LNHNV and CDR2 YYDKDF (reference sequence). This CDR3 spans 14 amino acids. The DNA of the CDR3 is TGTGCCACCAGCAGAGATATTAGCGGGAGCGAGCAGTACTTC. This sequence encodes CATSRDISGSEQYF.

The V call is TRBV12-3 or TRBV12-4, the J call TRBJ1-4; no clear D. Trimming took 5 bases from V and 4 from J, leaving 8 bases between them. This CDR3 is built from 13 residues. For the CDR3, the DNA is TGTGCCAGCAGTCGGGATAGTAATGAAAAACTGTTTTTT. This gives the protein CASSRDSNEKLFF.

This clone was recorded once. The V call is TRBV18, the J call TRBJ1-3; D not certain. The CDR3 runs to 14 residues. Germline V gene sequence: CDR1 KGHSH, CDR2 LQKENI. V lost 0 bases and J 2 bases, leaving 5 bases between the germline ends. CDR3 nucleotides: TGTGCCAGCTCACCACCTTCAGCTGGAAACACCATATATTTT. It codes for CASSPPSAGNTIYF.

This chain uses TRBV7-9 with TRBJ1-4; 7 nucleotides line up with TRBD1. Germline CDR1 reads SEHNR; CDR2 reads FQNEAQ (reference sequence). Trimming removed 5 bases from V and 10 bases from J; junction bases left unmatched: 7. The CDR3 covers 13 residues. Here the CDR3 reads CASSNTGDGKLFF. As DNA, the CDR3 is TGTGCCAGCAGCAACACAGGGGATGGAAAACTGTTTTTT.

The chain is built from TRBV3-1 (or the pseudogene TRBV3-2) and TRBJ2-5; a possible D gene is TRBD2 (6 bases). The CDR3 is made up of 14 amino acids. Trimming removed 3 bases at V and 5 bases at J, with 13 bases between. Germline V gives CDR1 LGHDT, CDR2 YNNKEL (reference sequence). The CDR3: CASSQDGGRETQYF. CDR3 DNA sequence: TGTGCCAGCAGCCAGGACGGAGGGAGGGAGACCCAGTACTTC.

This rearrangement joins TRBV28 to TRBJ2-7; TRBD2 might be the D (6 bases). Germline V gives CDR1 MDHEN, CDR2 SYDVKM. V was shortened by 6 bases and J by 6 bases, with 18 bases between the two germline ends. This CDR3 spans 14 amino acids. CDR3 bases: TGTGCCAGCAGAGGGCCGCGGGAATGGGGCGAGCAGTACTTC. Amino acid sequence: CASRGPREWGEQYF.

The DNA of the CDR3 is TGTGCCATCAGTGACCGGGGGGGCTACTCCTACGAGCAGTACTTC. This sequence encodes CAISDRGGYSYEQYF. V is TRBV10-3 and J is TRBJ2-7; 8 nucleotides align to TRBD2. The CDR3 has 15 residues. Per the germline V gene, CDR1 is ENHRY and CDR2 is SYGVKD. Germline trimming cut 3 bases from V and 0 bases from J; bases unmatched to any gene: 4.

The rearrangement uses TRBV10-1 and TRBJ1-3, with D unresolved. Germline CDR1 is WNHNN and CDR2 is SYGVQD (reference sequence). V shed 5 bases and J shed 0 bases, with 5 bases lying between them. The CDR3 covers 13 residues. The CDR3 spells CASSLASGNTIYF. Here the CDR3 DNA reads TGCGCCAGCAGTTTAGCCTCTGGAAACACCATATATTTT.

The chain couples TRBV5-1 to TRBJ2-1; 9 nucleotides agree with TRBD2. Germline values: CDR1 SGHRS, CDR2 YFSETQ. V was clipped by 0 bases and J by 5 bases; unmatched bases: 6. The CDR3 has 16 amino acids. Written as DNA, the CDR3 is TGCGCCAGCAGCTTGGACAAGCTAGCGGGAAACAATGAGCAGTTCTTC. Protein: CASSLDKLAGNNEQFF.

The chain couples TRBV12-3 or TRBV12-4 to TRBJ2-7; D remains unclear. The CDR3 contains 13 residues. Between the trimmed V and J ends, which lost 2 bases and 3 bases, there was a span of 8 bases. CDR3 DNA sequence: TGTGCCAGCAGTTTAATACCTAGCTACGAGCAGTACTTC. Translating it yields CASSLIPSYEQYF.

The chain joins TRBV27 to TRBJ2-7, with unresolved D. The CDR3 contains 13 residues. From germline, CDR1 is MNHEY and CDR2 SMNVEV (reference sequence). Trimming shortened V by 3 bases and J by 2 bases, and 8 bases separated the two germline ends. For the CDR3, the DNA is TGTGCCAGCAGTTTCTCCGCGGCCTACGAGCAGTACTTC. The encoded protein is CASSFSAAYEQYF.

The chain employs TRBV7-2 and TRBJ2-7; 9 bases line up with TRBD1. V was clipped by 4 bases and J by 0 bases; unmatched bases: 7. This CDR3 spans 16 amino acids. CDR1 and CDR2 (germline): SGHTA, FQGNSA. CDR3 sequence: CASSSRDRVSSYEQYF. CDR3 bases: TGTGCCAGCAGCTCTAGGGACAGGGTTAGCTCCTACGAGCAGTACTTC.